A selection of T cell receptor beta chains follows, all from one sample in a study of blood T cell repertoires in COVID-19. TCRdb's table, derived via immunoSEQ multiplex PCR, lists solely in-frame clones and lacks some. The sample includes roughly 160,000 clones, 83% of them seen just once. The sample taken for sequencing was peripheral blood. Receptors were obtained from an elderly woman with acute or convalescent COVID-19. CDR3s include the opening cysteine and the closing phenylalanine or tryptophan. D genes are given only for firm matches.

cdr3_nt: TGTGCCATCACCGACAGGGTGAACACTGAAGCTTTCTTT
cdr3_aa: CAITDRVNTEAFF
j_call: TRBJ1-1
cdr3_length: 13
d_call: TRBD1
v_call: TRBV10-3

cdr3_nt: TGTGCCAGCAGTTTATTCGAGAGAAAACTGTTTTTT
cdr3_aa: CASSLFERKLFF
j_call: TRBJ1-4
cdr3_length: 12
d_call: NA
v_call: TRBV28

cdr3_nt: TGCGCCAGCAGTCAACACAGGGGGCACAGATTGGGTACGCAGTATTTT
cdr3_aa: CASSQHRGHRLGTQYF
j_call: TRBJ2-3
cdr3_length: 16
d_call: TRBD1
v_call: TRBV23-1

cdr3_nt: TGTGCCAGCAGCCAAGATCCAGTAGGGGGCGAGCAGTACTTC
cdr3_aa: CASSQDPVGGEQYF
j_call: TRBJ2-7
cdr3_length: 14
d_call: NA
v_call: TRBV3-1/TRBV3-2

cdr3_nt: TGTGCCAGCAGCCCCACCGGGGGGGGAGGCGGCACTGAAGCTTTCTTT
cdr3_aa: CASSPTGGGGGTEAFF
j_call: TRBJ1-1
cdr3_length: 16
d_call: NA
v_call: TRBV6-2/TRBV6-3

cdr3_nt: TGTGCCAGCAGCTTGGTGGGGACAGGGACTTTGAATACGCAGTATTTT
cdr3_aa: CASSLVGTGTLNTQYF
j_call: TRBJ2-3
cdr3_length: 16
d_call: TRBD1
v_call: TRBV5-4

cdr3_nt: TGTGCCAGCAGTTTGGGCGGGGGGGGCGATGAGCAGTTCTTC
cdr3_aa: CASSLGGGGDEQFF
j_call: TRBJ2-1
cdr3_length: 14
d_call: TRBD2
v_call: TRBV27

cdr3_nt: TGTGCCAGCCGCGGACAGGGGGCGAGGAATGAGCAGTTCTTC
cdr3_aa: CASRGQGARNEQFF
j_call: TRBJ2-1
cdr3_length: 14
d_call: TRBD1
v_call: TRBV6-5

cdr3_nt: TGCAGCGCCACCGGGGGGGCCTACGAGCAGTACTTC
cdr3_aa: CSATGGAYEQYF
j_call: TRBJ2-7
cdr3_length: 12
d_call: TRBD2
v_call: TRBV29-1

cdr3_nt: TGTGCCAGCAGTTACCCCCCGGGGTGGGAGGGCCTGAGTTCCTACAATGAGCAGTTCTTC
cdr3_aa: CASSYPPGWEGLSSYNEQFF
j_call: TRBJ2-1
cdr3_length: 20
d_call: TRBD2
v_call: TRBV6-2/TRBV6-3

cdr3_nt: TGTGCCAGCACCGGGACAGGGAAAGAGACCCAGTACTTC
cdr3_aa: CASTGTGKETQYF
j_call: TRBJ2-5
cdr3_length: 13
d_call: TRBD1
v_call: TRBV19

cdr3_nt: TGTGCCAGTAGTAATCCCCGACAGGGCGGGTATGAAAAACTGTTTTTT
cdr3_aa: CASSNPRQGGYEKLFF
j_call: TRBJ1-4
cdr3_length: 16
d_call: TRBD1
v_call: TRBV19

cdr3_nt: TGTGCCAGCAGCTTACAACAGGGCGGGTGGACTGAAGCTTTCTTT
cdr3_aa: CASSLQQGGWTEAFF
j_call: TRBJ1-1
cdr3_length: 15
d_call: NA
v_call: TRBV7-2

cdr3_nt: TGTGCCAGCTCACCCCTATCCGGGACAGGGGGAGCAGATACGCAGTATTTT
cdr3_aa: CASSPLSGTGGADTQYF
j_call: TRBJ2-3
cdr3_length: 17
d_call: TRBD1
v_call: TRBV18

cdr3_nt: TGTGCCAGCAGTCACGGACAGGGCGAGGGTAGCTCCTACGAGCAGTACTTC
cdr3_aa: CASSHGQGEGSSYEQYF
j_call: TRBJ2-7
cdr3_length: 17
d_call: TRBD1
v_call: TRBV6-2/TRBV6-3

cdr3_nt: TGTGCCAGCAGAACGGGTGGGGCCAACGTCCTGACTTTC
cdr3_aa: CASRTGGANVLTF
j_call: TRBJ2-6
cdr3_length: 13
d_call: NA
v_call: TRBV28

cdr3_nt: TGTGCCAGCAGTCCCGGTCCCGGGACAGGGGAGCCTAATGAAAAACTGTTTTTT
cdr3_aa: CASSPGPGTGEPNEKLFF
j_call: TRBJ1-4
cdr3_length: 18
d_call: TRBD1
v_call: TRBV28